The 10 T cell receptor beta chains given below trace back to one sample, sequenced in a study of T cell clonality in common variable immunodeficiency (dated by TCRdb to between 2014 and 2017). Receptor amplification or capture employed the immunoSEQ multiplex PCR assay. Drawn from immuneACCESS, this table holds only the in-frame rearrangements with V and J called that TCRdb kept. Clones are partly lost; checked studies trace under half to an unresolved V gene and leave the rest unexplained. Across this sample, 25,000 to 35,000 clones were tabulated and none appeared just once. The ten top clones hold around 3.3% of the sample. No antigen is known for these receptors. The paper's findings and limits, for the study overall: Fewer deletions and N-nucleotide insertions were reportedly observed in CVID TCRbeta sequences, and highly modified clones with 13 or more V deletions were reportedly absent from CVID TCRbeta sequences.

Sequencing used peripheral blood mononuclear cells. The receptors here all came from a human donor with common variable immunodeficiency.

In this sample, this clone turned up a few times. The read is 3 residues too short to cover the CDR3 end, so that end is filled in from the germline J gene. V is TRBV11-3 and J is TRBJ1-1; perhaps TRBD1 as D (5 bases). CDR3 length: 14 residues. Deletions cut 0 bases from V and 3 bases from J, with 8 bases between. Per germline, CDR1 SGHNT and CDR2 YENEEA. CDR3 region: CASSLDSGDTEAFF. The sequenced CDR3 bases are TGTGCCAGCAGCTTAGATTCGGGGGACACTGAA.

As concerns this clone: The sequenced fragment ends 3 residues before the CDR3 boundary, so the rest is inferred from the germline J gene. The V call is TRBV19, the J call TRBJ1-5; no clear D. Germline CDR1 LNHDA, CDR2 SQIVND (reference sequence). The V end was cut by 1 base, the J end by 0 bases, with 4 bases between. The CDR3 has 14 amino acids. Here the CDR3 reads CASSIAGSNQPQHF. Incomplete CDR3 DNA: TGTGCCAGTAGTATAGCAGGTAGCAATCAGCCC. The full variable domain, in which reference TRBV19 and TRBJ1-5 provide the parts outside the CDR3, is DGGITQSPKYLFRKEGQNVTLSCEQNLNHDAMYWYRQDPGQGLRLIYYSQIVNDFQKGDIAEGYSVSREKKESFPLTVTSAQKNPTAFYLCASSIAGSNQPQHFGDGTRLSIL.

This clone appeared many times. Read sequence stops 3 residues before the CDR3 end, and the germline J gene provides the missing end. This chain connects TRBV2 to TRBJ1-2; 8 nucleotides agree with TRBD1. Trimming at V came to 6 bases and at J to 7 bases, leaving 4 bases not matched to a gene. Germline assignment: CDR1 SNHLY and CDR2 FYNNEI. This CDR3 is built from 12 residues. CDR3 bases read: TGTGCCAGCAGAGTACAGGGGGGTGGC. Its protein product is CASRVQGGG. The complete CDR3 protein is CASRVQGGGYTF.

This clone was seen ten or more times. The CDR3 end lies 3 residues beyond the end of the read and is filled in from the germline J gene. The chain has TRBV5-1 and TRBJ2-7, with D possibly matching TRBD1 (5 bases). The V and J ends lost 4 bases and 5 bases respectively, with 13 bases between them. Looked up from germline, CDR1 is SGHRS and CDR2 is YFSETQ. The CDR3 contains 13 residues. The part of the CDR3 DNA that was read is TGCGCCAGCAGCCCGCAGGGTCCAAACGAG. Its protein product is CASSPQGPNE. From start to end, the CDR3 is CASSPQGPNEQYF.

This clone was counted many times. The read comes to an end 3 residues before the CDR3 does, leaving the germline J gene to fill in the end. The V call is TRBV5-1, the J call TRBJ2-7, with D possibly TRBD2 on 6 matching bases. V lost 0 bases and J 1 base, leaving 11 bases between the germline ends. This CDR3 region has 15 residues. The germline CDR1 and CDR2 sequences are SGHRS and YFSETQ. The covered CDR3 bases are TGCGCCAGCAGCTTGGCGGCTAGCGTTTCCTACGAG. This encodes CASSLAASVSYE. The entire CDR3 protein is CASSLAASVSYEQYF.

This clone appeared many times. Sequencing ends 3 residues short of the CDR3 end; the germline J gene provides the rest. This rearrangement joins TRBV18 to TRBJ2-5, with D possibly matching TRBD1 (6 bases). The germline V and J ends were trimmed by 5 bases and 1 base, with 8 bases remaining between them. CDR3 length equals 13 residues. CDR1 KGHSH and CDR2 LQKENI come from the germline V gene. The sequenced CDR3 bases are TGTGCCAGCTCAGGGACAAGCCAAGAGACC. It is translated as CASSGTSQET. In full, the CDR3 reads CASSGTSQETQYF.

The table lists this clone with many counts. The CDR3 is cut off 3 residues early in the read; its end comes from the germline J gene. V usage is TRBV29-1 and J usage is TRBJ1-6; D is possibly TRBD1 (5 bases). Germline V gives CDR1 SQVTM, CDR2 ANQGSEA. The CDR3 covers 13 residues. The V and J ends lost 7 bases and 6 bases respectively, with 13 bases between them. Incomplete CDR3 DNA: TGCAGCGCACAGGCAGACATTAATTCACCC. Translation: CSAQADINSP. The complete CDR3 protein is CSAQADINSPLHF.

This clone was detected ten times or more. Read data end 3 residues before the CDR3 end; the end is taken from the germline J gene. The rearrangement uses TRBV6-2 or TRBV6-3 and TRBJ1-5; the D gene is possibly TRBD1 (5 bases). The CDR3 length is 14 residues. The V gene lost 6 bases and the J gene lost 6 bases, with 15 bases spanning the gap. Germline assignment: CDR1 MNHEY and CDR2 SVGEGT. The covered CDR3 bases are TGTGCCAGCAGCAAAGACAGTGGGAGTCAGCCC. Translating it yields CASSKDSGSQP. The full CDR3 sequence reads CASSKDSGSQPQHF.

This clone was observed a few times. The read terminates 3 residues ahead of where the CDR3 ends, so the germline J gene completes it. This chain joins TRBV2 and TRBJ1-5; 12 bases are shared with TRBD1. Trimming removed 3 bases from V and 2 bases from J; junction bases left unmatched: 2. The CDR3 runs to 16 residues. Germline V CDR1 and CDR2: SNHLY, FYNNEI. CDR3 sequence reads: CASSEGQGARNQPQHF. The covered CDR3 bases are TGTGCCAGCAGTGAGGGACAGGGGGCTCGCAATCAGCCC.

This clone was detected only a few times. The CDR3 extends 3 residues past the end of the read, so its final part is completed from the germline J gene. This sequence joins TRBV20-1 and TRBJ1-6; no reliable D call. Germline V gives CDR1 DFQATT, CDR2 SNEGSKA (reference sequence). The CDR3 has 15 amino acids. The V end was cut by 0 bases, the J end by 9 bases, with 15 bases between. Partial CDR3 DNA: TGCAGTGCTAGAGATTTCCCGATGGTCGGTTCACCC. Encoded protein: CSARDFPMVGSP. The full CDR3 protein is CSARDFPMVGSPLHF.